A single sample is the source of the 27 T cell receptor beta chains below, sequenced in a study of T cell responses to AZD1222 COVID-19 vaccine. This table comes from immunoSEQ multiplex PCR, and its TCRdb copy is limited to in-frame clones, with some not included. The sample yields approximately 180,000 clones, 92% seen once. The input for sequencing was peripheral blood, taken on day 0 of AZD1222 vaccination. The receptors come from an adult in good health.

The chain has TRBV5-5 and TRBJ2-7; unclear D gene. This CDR3 has 15 residues. Germline lookup yields CDR1 SGHKS and CDR2 YYEKEE (reference sequence). The germline V and J ends were trimmed by 1 base and 0 bases, with 11 bases remaining between them. CDR3 in amino acids: CASSLTSGYSYEQYF. The CDR3 DNA follows: TGTGCCAGCAGCTTGACCTCGGGCTACTCCTACGAGCAGTACTTC.

The rearrangement joins TRBV27 to TRBJ2-5; maybe TRBD2 (5 bases). The V end lost 6 bases, the J end lost 2 bases, and 13 bases lay between the germline ends. The germline V gene has CDR1 MNHEY and CDR2 SMNVEV (reference sequence). The CDR3 consists of 14 residues. CDR3 coding DNA: TGTGCCAGCAGCCCGAGACTAAGTCAAGAGACCCAGTACTTC. Amino acid sequence: CASSPRLSQETQYF.

The gene calls are TRBV9 and TRBJ2-3; 7 bases map to TRBD2. CDR1 and CDR2 (germline): SGDLS, YYNGEE. The CDR3 is 16 amino acids. Germline trimming cut 3 bases from V and 0 bases from J; bases unmatched to any gene: 7. The CDR3 DNA reads as TGTGCCAGCAGCGGCGGGGGAGCGACTAGCACAGATACGCAGTATTTT. This sequence encodes CASSGGGATSTDTQYF. Complete variable domain (other parts from reference TRBV9 and TRBJ2-3): DSGVTQTPKHLITATGQRVTLRCSPRSGDLSVYWYQQSLDQGLQFLIQYYNGEERAKGNILERFSAQQFPDLHSELNLSSLELGDSALYFCASSGGGATSTDTQYFGPGTRLTVL.

In DNA, the CDR3 is TGTGCCAGCAGCGTAGGAGCTAGCGGGACCTCTGGGGCCAACGTCCTGACTTTC. This sequence encodes CASSVGASGTSGANVLTF. V gene TRBV9 combines with J gene TRBJ2-6; 9 bases match TRBD2. This CDR3 comprises 18 residues. Germline V CDR1 and CDR2: SGDLS, YYNGEE. The trim removed 0 bases at V and 0 bases at J, leaving 4 bases unmatched.

This chain uses TRBV4-1 with TRBJ2-1; 10 bases agree with TRBD2. This CDR3 has 17 residues. Trimming took 4 bases from V and 2 from J; bases not matched to a gene: 8. Germline CDR1 is MGHRA and CDR2 is YSYEKL. CDR3 protein: CASSLSGLADPYNEQFF. The CDR3 DNA sequence: TGCGCCAGCAGCCTCAGTGGACTAGCGGACCCCTACAATGAGCAGTTCTTC.

The V and J genes are TRBV3-1 (or the pseudogene TRBV3-2) and TRBJ2-3; D is perhaps TRBD2 (7 bases). This CDR3 comprises 17 residues. Per germline, CDR1 LGHDT and CDR2 YNNKEL (reference sequence). The V and J ends lost 3 bases and 6 bases respectively, with 22 bases between them. The CDR3 region has the DNA TGTGCCAGCAGCCAGGAAACTCTCCTAGGGGGGGTGGATACGCAGTATTTT. Its protein is CASSQETLLGGVDTQYF.

This chain connects TRBV18 to TRBJ1-1, with D uncertain. The CDR3 length is 13 residues. V lost 0 bases and J lost 0, with 2 bases in between. CDR1 is KGHSH, CDR2 LQKENI, per germline. CDR3 nucleotide sequence: TGTGCCAGCTCACCACCGATGAACACTGAAGCTTTCTTT. The encoded protein is CASSPPMNTEAFF.

V gene TRBV7-8 combines with J gene TRBJ1-1; D not certain. Germline V gives CDR1 SGHVS, CDR2 FQNEAQ. The CDR3 consists of 12 residues. V shed 5 bases and J shed 2 bases, with 6 bases lying between them. As DNA, the CDR3 is TGTGCCAGCAGCCTGCTTAACACTGAAGCTTTCTTT. This gives the protein CASSLLNTEAFF.

This clone was found a few times. The chain carries TRBV11-3 and TRBJ2-2, with D maybe TRBD2 (6 bases). This CDR3 comprises 16 residues. Germline CDR1 reads SGHNT; CDR2 reads YENEEA. V dropped 4 bases and J dropped 2 bases, with 14 bases sitting between them. CDR3 coding DNA: TGTGCCAGCAGCTCCCCCGCGGGACCAAACACCGGGGAGCTGTTTTTT. Amino acid sequence: CASSSPAGPNTGELFF.

On this clone itself: Different DNA sequences within this sample yield the same CDR3. This rearrangement joins TRBV18 to TRBJ2-5; D perhaps matches TRBD1 (5 bases). Trimming removed 3 bases at V and 5 bases at J, with 7 bases between. This CDR3 is built from 12 residues. Germline loops: CDR1 KGHSH, CDR2 LQKENI. The CDR3 spells CASSPGQETQYF. The CDR3 DNA reads TGTGCCAGCTCACCGGGGCAGGAGACCCAGTACTTC.

V and J are TRBV5-4 and TRBJ2-2, with 11 bases fitting TRBD1. CDR3 length: 17 amino acids. Losses at the gene ends were 0 bases for V and 4 bases for J; bases not matched to a gene: 5. CDR1 and CDR2 (germline): SGHNT, YYREEE (reference sequence). CDR3 sequence: CASSLDFGTGGTGELFF. CDR3 nucleotides: TGTGCCAGCAGCTTGGATTTCGGGACAGGGGGCACCGGGGAGCTGTTTTTT.

This sequence joins TRBV10-3 and TRBJ1-2, with unresolved D. The CDR3 spans 15 residues. Deletions cut 2 bases from V and 3 bases from J, with 13 bases between. Germline V gene lookup returns CDR1 ENHRY and CDR2 SYGVKD. CDR3 in DNA: TGTGCCATCAGTGAGCCCCCTAAAGGTGACTATGGCTACACCTTC. It translates to CAISEPPKGDYGYTF.

The chain has TRBV7-8 and TRBJ1-4; D gene ambiguous. Per germline, CDR1 SGHVS and CDR2 FQNEAQ. There are 16 residues in the CDR3. V dropped 5 bases and J dropped 7 bases, with 20 bases sitting between them. CDR3 residues: CASSAPRLSRGEKLFF. The CDR3 DNA sequence: TGTGCCAGCAGCGCCCCAAGGCTATCTCGGGGTGAAAAACTGTTTTTT.

The chain recombines TRBV2 with TRBJ1-5, with 7 bases that match TRBD1. This CDR3 is built from 14 residues. In germline, CDR1 is SNHLY, CDR2 FYNNEI. Trimming removed 6 bases from V and 2 bases from J; junction bases left unmatched: 4. As DNA, the CDR3 is TGTGCCAGCAGACTCGGGACAGGCAATCAGCCCCAGCATTTT. It specifies CASRLGTGNQPQHF.

The V gene is TRBV5-4, the J gene TRBJ1-6, with TRBD1 matching over 8 bases. This CDR3 has 16 residues. The V gene end was trimmed by 4 bases and the J gene end by 0 bases; junction bases not matched to a gene: 3. Germline V gives CDR1 SGHNT, CDR2 YYREEE (reference sequence). This CDR3 reads CASSGTGDSYNSPLHF. For the CDR3, the DNA is TGTGCCAGCAGCGGGACAGGTGACTCCTATAATTCACCCCTCCACTTT.

This clone was found once. The chain carries TRBV19 and TRBJ2-1; TRBD1 matches 7 bases. J lost 4 bases, V lost 0 bases, and 3 bases had no gene match. Looked up from germline, CDR1 is LNHDA and CDR2 is SQIVND (reference sequence). This CDR3 spans 15 amino acids. DNA of the CDR3: TGTGCCAGTAGTATAGAGGACAGGTCTTACAATGAGCAGTTCTTC. This sequence encodes CASSIEDRSYNEQFF.

This clone was detected only a few times. The V gene is TRBV28, the J gene TRBJ1-5; D unresolved. The CDR3 loop spans 13 amino acids. Trimming removed 6 bases from V and 1 base from J, with 7 bases in between. Germline V gene sequence: CDR1 MDHEN, CDR2 SYDVKM. CDR3 bases: TGTGCCAGCAGGCCGGGGAGCAATCAGCCCCAGCATTTT. This encodes CASRPGSNQPQHF. The full variable domain, its missing parts supplied by reference TRBV28 and TRBJ1-5, is DVKVTQSSRYLVKRTGEKVFLECVQDMDHENMFWYRQDPGLGLRLIYFSYDVKMKEKGDIPEGYSVSREKKERFSLILESASTNQTSMYLCASRPGSNQPQHFGDGTRLSIL.

The chain links TRBV28 to TRBJ1-5, with D hard to call. CDR1 and CDR2 from the germline V gene are MDHEN and SYDVKM. V gave up 5 bases and J gave up 2 bases, with 13 bases separating them. This CDR3 has 15 residues. The CDR3 coding sequence is TGTGCCAGCAGTAGCGGGAGTCTTGGCAATCAGCCCCAGCATTTT. This codes for CASSSGSLGNQPQHF.

The rearrangement joins TRBV7-3 to TRBJ2-1, with D unresolved. CDR1 is SGHTA and CDR2 is FQGTGA in the germline V gene. V dropped 0 bases and J dropped 3 bases, with 6 bases sitting between them. The CDR3 totals 14 residues. CDR3 region: CASSLTIGYNEQFF. The CDR3 DNA follows: TGTGCCAGCAGCTTAACCATTGGCTACAATGAGCAGTTCTTC.

The gene calls are TRBV28 and TRBJ1-5; possibly TRBD1 for D (5 bases). This CDR3 region has 13 residues. Germline V lookup: CDR1 MDHEN, CDR2 SYDVKM. The CDR3 reads CGIGGGPNQPQHF. In DNA, the CDR3 is TGTGGGATTGGGGGGGGTCCCAATCAGCCCCAGCATTTT.

This clone was recorded once. The rearrangement links TRBV6-2 or TRBV6-3 to TRBJ2-1; 11 bases map to TRBD2. J was trimmed by 10 bases and V by 0 bases; bases with no gene match: 11. This CDR3 comprises 17 residues. Germline CDR1 reads MNHEY; CDR2 reads SVGEGT. CDR3 bases: TGTGCCAGCAGTTACTCTACCGCGGGGACTAGCGGTCCAGAGCAGTTCTTC. Protein: CASSYSTAGTSGPEQFF.

The chain combines TRBV6-6 with TRBJ1-2; the D is unclear. The V end was cut by 8 bases, the J end by 4 bases, with 11 bases between. This CDR3 spans 12 amino acids. The germline V gene encodes CDR1 MNHNY and CDR2 SVGAGI (reference sequence). The CDR3: CASGERIYGYTF. The CDR3 bases are TGTGCCAGCGGAGAGAGAATCTATGGCTACACCTTC.

The chain joins TRBV28 to TRBJ2-3; TRBD2 agrees at 14 bases. The trim removed 11 bases at V and 1 base at J, leaving 11 bases unmatched. This CDR3 is built from 17 residues. Germline loops: CDR1 MDHEN, CDR2 SYDVKM. In nucleotides, the CDR3 is TGTGCCGGGAGGACTAGCGGGGGGCTCTTTGGCACAGATACGCAGTATTTT. It specifies CAGRTSGGLFGTDTQYF.

The chain joins TRBV4-2 to TRBJ1-6, with 8 bases identical to TRBD1. The germline CDR1 and CDR2 sequences are LGHNA and YNFKEQ. The CDR3 is 17 amino acids. After removal of 2 bases from V and 6 bases from J, the junction contained 9 bases not matched to a gene. The CDR3 is CASSQPDRADGNSPLHF. CDR3 nucleotide sequence: TGTGCCAGCAGCCAACCGGACAGGGCAGACGGTAATTCACCCCTCCACTTT.

The chain combines TRBV7-9 with TRBJ2-3; no firm D call. The germline V gene has CDR1 SEHNR and CDR2 FQNEAQ (reference sequence). The CDR3 totals 11 residues. Between the trimmed V and J ends, which lost 5 bases and 2 bases, there was a span of 2 bases. CDR3 coding DNA: TGTGCCAGCAGCGACACAGATACGCAGTATTTT. It translates to CASSDTDTQYF.

V is TRBV29-1 and J is TRBJ1-1; 11 bases agree with TRBD1. This CDR3 is 14 amino acids long. The ends lost 6 bases at V and 2 bases at J; junction bases unmatched: 5. Germline CDR1 reads SQVTM; CDR2 reads ANQGSEA. This CDR3 reads CSVAGQGANTEAFF. The CDR3 DNA reads as TGCAGCGTCGCTGGACAGGGGGCAAACACTGAAGCTTTCTTT.

The rearrangement joins TRBV28 to TRBJ1-2; D perhaps matches TRBD1 (6 bases). Germline V gene sequence: CDR1 MDHEN, CDR2 SYDVKM. This CDR3 comprises 14 residues. The V gene lost 4 bases and the J gene lost 2 bases, with 11 bases spanning the gap. CDR3 sequence: CASSYPTGNYGYTF. The CDR3 bases are TGTGCCAGCAGTTACCCCACAGGGAACTATGGCTACACCTTC.